These T cell receptor beta chains were read from a single sample in a study of blood T cells in healthy people across ages. In TCRdb, the 5' RACE reads were re-called with MiXCR into one record per CDR3 protein. This sample has roughly 730,000 distinct CDR3 sequences, with 56% found just once. The sample comprised blood. These receptors originate from a man aged 35 to 55 in good health. The CDR3 runs from the conserved cysteine through the conserved F or W. The D gene is left open where the match is weak. A clone size is listed for some rows: how often the clone was seen (once, few, many), or a class if it is expanded.

V gene	D gene	clone size	J gene	CDR3 DNA	CDR3 protein
TRBV27	TRBD1	-	TRBJ2-7	TGTGCCAGCAAGGGCAGGGGGCCGTACGAGCAGTACTTC	CASKGRGPYEQYF
TRBV12-3/TRBV12-4	TRBD2	-	TRBJ2-3	TGTGCCAGCAGTTTATCTAGCGGGGCCACAGATACGCAGTATTTT	CASSLSSGATDTQYF
TRBV9	-	-	TRBJ1-1	TGTGCCAGCAGCGTAGTGGGGGGAGCTTTTAACACTGAAGCTTTCTTT	CASSVVGGAFNTEAFF
TRBV7-2	TRBD2	-	TRBJ2-7	TGTGCCAGCAGCTCGACTAGCGGGAGTAATAACGAGCAGTACTTC	CASSSTSGSNNEQYF
TRBV5-1	-	once	TRBJ1-1	TGCGCCAGCAGCCCGTACGCCGATACAGGGCTCACTGAAGCTTTCTTT	CASSPYADTGLTEAFF
TRBV28	TRBD2	few	TRBJ2-5	TGTGCCAGCAGTCCGGGGGGAAGACGGGGACAAGAGACCCAGTACTTC	CASSPGGRRGQETQYF
TRBV29-1	TRBD2	-	TRBJ2-7	TGCAGCGTTGAAGAGAAGGGCGGCGGGGGTACCTACGAGCAGTACTTC	CSVEEKGGGGTYEQYF
TRBV11-2	TRBD1	-	TRBJ1-6	TGTGCCAGCAGCGCCCTACAGGGGGCGAGGGCACCCCTCCACTTT	CASSALQGARAPLHF
TRBV9	TRBD2	-	TRBJ2-7	TGTGCCAGCAGCGTAGAATCTAGCGGGACGACTTCCTACGAGCAGTACTTC	CASSVESSGTTSYEQYF
TRBV9	-	few	TRBJ1-4	TGTGCCAGCAGCGATTCAGGAGATAATGAAAAACTGTTTTTT	CASSDSGDNEKLFF
TRBV28	TRBD1	-	TRBJ2-7	TGTGCCAGCGGTAACAGGGGTCCCTACGAGCAGTACTTC	CASGNRGPYEQYF
TRBV7-6	-	-	TRBJ2-2	TGTGCCAGCAGCCTCGAGGGGCGGACCGGGGAGCTGTTTTTT	CASSLEGRTGELFF
TRBV4-3	-	-	TRBJ2-1	TGCGCCAGCAGCCAAGATCAAGCGGTAGGAAACAATGAGCAGTTCTTC	CASSQDQAVGNNEQFF
TRBV3-1	-	-	TRBJ1-2	TGTGCCAGCAGCCAGACTACAAACTATGGCTACACCTTC	CASSQTTNYGYTF
TRBV7-8	TRBD1	-	TRBJ2-3	TGTGCCGGCAGCTTAGGGACAGGGAGAGATACGCAGTATTTT	CAGSLGTGRDTQYF
TRBV6-2/TRBV6-3	TRBD2	-	TRBJ2-7	TGTGCCAGCAGCTCGACTAGCGTAGTCTCCTACGAGCAGTACTTC	CASSSTSVVSYEQYF
TRBV7-6	TRBD2	few	TRBJ2-3	TGTGCCAGCAGCTCCCGGATAGCGGGGGGTACAGATACGCAGTATTTT	CASSSRIAGGTDTQYF
TRBV6-5	TRBD2	-	TRBJ2-7	TGTACCAGCAGGTCTCCAGGACTAGCGGGATACGAGCAGTACTTC	CTSRSPGLAGYEQYF
TRBV7-9	-	once	TRBJ1-6	TGTGCCAGCAGCTTAGAAGGGGAGAAGAATTCACCCCTCCACTTT	CASSLEGEKNSPLHF
TRBV29-1	TRBD1	-	TRBJ2-1	TGCAGCGTGGGGACAGTCTCCTGCAATGAGCAGTTCTTC	CSVGTVSCNEQFF
TRBV10-3	TRBD2	-	TRBJ2-7	TGTGCCATCGGGCGGGGGGTCACGGCTTACGAGCAGTACTTC	CAIGRGVTAYEQYF
TRBV7-9	-	-	TRBJ1-1	TGTGCCAGCAGCTTAGAGATCCGGAACACTGAAGCTTTCTTT	CASSLEIRNTEAFF
TRBV29-1	-	-	TRBJ1-2	TGCAGCGTTGGGAACCTTGATTACAGGGAAGTCCGTGGCTACACCTTC	CSVGNLDYREVRGYTF
TRBV12-3/TRBV12-4	TRBD1	-	TRBJ1-6	TGTGCCAGCAGTTCAGGGGGGTCTTCACCCCTCCACTTT	CASSSGGSSPLHF
TRBV29-1	-	few	TRBJ1-2	TGCAGCGTTGAAGAGGTCAGGGGAAGAGGCTACACCTTC	CSVEEVRGRGYTF
TRBV24-1	TRBD2	few	TRBJ2-3	TGTGCCACCAGCCCTCGCCATCTGGGGAGAGCGGGAGCAGGACTAGCCAACACAGATACGCAGTATTTT	CATSPRHLGRAGAGLANTDTQYF
TRBV12-3/TRBV12-4	TRBD1	few	TRBJ2-3	TGTGCCAGCAGAACAGGGGTCACAGATACGCAGTATTTT	CASRTGVTDTQYF
TRBV3-1	-	few	TRBJ1-6	TGTGCCAGCAGCCAAGTACCACTAGGAAACATTAATTCACCCCTCCACTTT	CASSQVPLGNINSPLHF
TRBV20-1	TRBD2	once	TRBJ2-3	TGCAGTGCTAGAGTGGGACTAGCGACAGATACGCAGTATTTT	CSARVGLATDTQYF
TRBV20-1	-	-	TRBJ1-2	TGCAGTGCTAGGGATTATCTTGGCCAGTCCCATGGCTACACCTTC	CSARDYLGQSHGYTF
TRBV29-1	-	-	TRBJ2-1	TGCAGCGGAGGACCAGTGGGACCGTCCTACAATGAGCAGTTCTTC	CSGGPVGPSYNEQFF
TRBV4-1	-	-	TRBJ2-3	TGCGCCAGCATGACCCAGACAGATACGCAGTATTTT	CASMTQTDTQYF
TRBV4-2	-	-	TRBJ1-1	TGTGCCAGCAGCCAAGATGCCCTCGTAGAAGCTTTCTTT	CASSQDALVEAFF
TRBV28	-	-	TRBJ2-1	TGTGCCAGCAGTATACCTCCACTAGGGGCCAATGAGCAGTTCTTC	CASSIPPLGANEQFF
TRBV3-1	-	-	TRBJ1-1	TGTGCCAGCAGCCAAGAAGGGCACAGGGCGCTTGTTGGAGAAGCTTTCTTT	CASSQEGHRALVGEAFF
TRBV24-1	TRBD2	few	TRBJ2-3	TGTGCCACCAGTGACCCGGGACTAGCGGGAGGTGGAGATACGCAGTATTTT	CATSDPGLAGGGDTQYF
TRBV20-1	-	-	TRBJ1-5	TGCAGTGCTGGAGGGGGGTTTCAGCCCCAGCATTTT	CSAGGGFQPQHF
TRBV4-1	TRBD2	-	TRBJ2-7	TGCGCCAGCAGCCAAAATTTCCCGGTGCTAGCGGCATACGAGCAGTACTTC	CASSQNFPVLAAYEQYF
TRBV20-1	-	-	TRBJ2-3	TGCAGTGCTAGCCTGATGGGGGTTAAGGTAGGAGATACGCTGTATTTT	CSASLMGVKVGDTLYF
TRBV20-1	-	-	TRBJ2-7	TGCAGTGCTAGAGATGGGGCTAGCAGTCCCTACGAGCAGTACTTC	CSARDGASSPYEQYF
TRBV20-1	-	-	TRBJ2-1	TGCAGTGCTAGAGATGCGGCTGGGGGGTACAATGAGCAGTTCTTC	CSARDAAGGYNEQFF
TRBV10-3	TRBD2	-	TRBJ2-1	TGTGCCATCAGGCCGGCTAGCGGGACGGATGAGCAGTTCTTC	CAIRPASGTDEQFF
TRBV11-2	-	once	TRBJ1-2	TGTGCCAGCAGTCCCGAAGGGGAGGGTCTTGTTGGCTACACCTTC	CASSPEGEGLVGYTF
TRBV4-2	-	-	TRBJ1-5	TGTGCCAGCAGCCAAGGCATGGATAGCAATCAGCCCCAGCATTTT	CASSQGMDSNQPQHF
TRBV5-4	TRBD1	-	TRBJ2-7	TGTGCCAGCAGCATCCCCGGGACAGGGAGCTCCTACGAGCAGTACTTC	CASSIPGTGSSYEQYF
TRBV12-3/TRBV12-4	-	few	TRBJ1-6	TGTGCCAGCACAACTACCCGGGGCTCTAATTCACCCCTCCACTTT	CASTTTRGSNSPLHF
TRBV12-3/TRBV12-4	TRBD1	-	TRBJ1-1	TGTGCCAGCAGAGACCGGGACAGGCGTACTGAAGCTTTCTTT	CASRDRDRRTEAFF
TRBV5-5	TRBD1	-	TRBJ2-7	TGTGCCAGCAGCTGGGGGGACAGGACCCGTTACGAGCAGTACTTC	CASSWGDRTRYEQYF
TRBV12-5	TRBD1	-	TRBJ1-2	TGTGCTAGTGGTTTAGACAGGGGAGTCTATGGCTACACCTTC	CASGLDRGVYGYTF
TRBV20-1	TRBD2	-	TRBJ2-3	TGCAGTGCTATGGGTACCCTAGCGGGGGCCCTCACAGATACGCAGTATTTT	CSAMGTLAGALTDTQYF
TRBV4-1	-	-	TRBJ2-6	TGCGCCAGCAGCCAATTCAGGGCCGGGGCAAACGTCCTGACTTTC	CASSQFRAGANVLTF
TRBV9	-	-	TRBJ1-5	TGTGCCAGCAGCGTAGGGACAGACAATCAGCCCCAGCATTTT	CASSVGTDNQPQHF
TRBV27	-	-	TRBJ2-5	TGTGCCAGCAGTTTAGCCGCCGACGAGACCCAGTACTTC	CASSLAADETQYF
TRBV14	TRBD2	few	TRBJ2-4	TGTGCCAGCAGCCGCTCTCGGACTAGCGGGACCAGGGGCCAGGAAAACATTCAGTACTTC	CASSRSRTSGTRGQENIQYF
TRBV24-1	TRBD1	-	TRBJ2-1	TGTGCCACCAGTTTAACAGGGGGATACAATGAGCAGTTCTTC	CATSLTGGYNEQFF
TRBV9	-	-	TRBJ1-4	TGTGCCAGCAGCGTAAAGGGGTATAATGAAAAACTGTTTTTT	CASSVKGYNEKLFF
TRBV7-2	-	many	TRBJ2-7	TGTGCCAGCAGCTTAATCGTGGCCCTCGGGGGAGCCTACGAGCAGTACTTC	CASSLIVALGGAYEQYF
TRBV6-6	-	few	TRBJ1-2	TGTGCCAGCAGTTCCAGGACAGCGGAAAACTATGGCTACACCTTC	CASSSRTAENYGYTF
TRBV29-1	-	few	TRBJ2-5	TGCAGCGTTGATGTTCATTTACGGGAGACCCAGTACTTC	CSVDVHLRETQYF
TRBV12-3/TRBV12-4	-	-	TRBJ2-1	TGTGCCAGCAGGAACGCAGGGGGCGGGGGCAATGAGCAGTTCTTC	CASRNAGGGGNEQFF